One sample yielded the 17 T cell receptor beta chains listed below, sequenced in a study of beta chain features in type 1 diabetes. TCRB transcripts that were expressed got sequenced, as all of the isolated RNA had been reverse transcribed. Generated by immunoSEQ multiplex PCR, the TCRdb table keeps only in-frame clones and is missing some. The data show 620,000 or so clones, with about 16% seen just once and more than 0.08% held by the top ten. Sequencing was carried out using naive CD4+ T cells from blood. These receptor sequences come from a man between 18 and 35 years old in good health.

This clone was seen a few times. The rearrangement joins TRBV19 to TRBJ2-1, with TRBD2 matching 9 bases. With V trimmed by 2 bases and J by 3 bases, 5 bases remained unmatched. Germline V gene data show CDR1 as LNHDA and CDR2 as SQIVND (reference sequence). This CDR3 has 16 amino acids. The CDR3 DNA follows: TGTGCCAGTAGTATAACCCCGACTAGCGGCTACAATGAGCAGTTCTTC. Encoded protein: CASSITPTSGYNEQFF.

This chain connects TRBV27 to TRBJ1-2, with D perhaps TRBD1 (5 bases). The germline V gene has CDR1 MNHEY and CDR2 SMNVEV (reference sequence). The CDR3 covers 12 residues. V lost 6 bases and J lost 8, with 13 bases in between. The CDR3 DNA follows: TGTGCCAGCAGGAACCAGGGTCAGGGCTACACCTTC. This sequence encodes CASRNQGQGYTF.

This clone was observed a few times. V and J are TRBV18 and TRBJ1-4; D gene ambiguous. CDR1 KGHSH and CDR2 LQKENI come from the germline V gene. V was cut by 2 bases and J by 8 bases, with 9 bases left in between. CDR3 length equals 13 residues. In DNA form, the CDR3 reads TGTGCCAGCTCACCAATATCCGGGGAAAAACTGTTTTTT. Residues: CASSPISGEKLFF.

This clone turned up a few times. The chain is built from TRBV25-1 and TRBJ2-5; 11 bases are a match to TRBD2. The end of the DNA is better explained by TRBJ2-7, so the J call may be wrong. The V gene's germline CDR1 is MGHDK and CDR2 SYGVNS. The CDR3 consists of 15 residues. The CDR3: CASSLTSGRIHEQYF. Here the CDR3 DNA reads TGTGCCAGCAGTTTAACTAGCGGGAGAATCCACGAGCAGTACTTC.

The V and J genes are TRBV30 and TRBJ1-1, with D perhaps matching TRBD1 (5 bases). The V gene lost 5 bases and the J gene lost 6 bases, with 22 bases spanning the gap. The CDR3 covers 15 residues. CDR1 and CDR2 (germline): GTSNPN, SVGIG (reference sequence). CDR3 protein: CAWGRGHRDLSEAFF. The CDR3 DNA sequence: TGTGCCTGGGGGCGCGGACACCGGGACCTCTCTGAAGCTTTCTTT.

The chain combines TRBV9 with TRBJ1-5; no firm D call. V gave up 0 bases and J gave up 2 bases, with 6 bases separating them. From germline, CDR1 is SGDLS and CDR2 YYNGEE. The CDR3 is 14 residues long. Written as DNA, the CDR3 is TGTGCCAGCAGCGTAGCTGAAGGCAATCAGCCCCAGCATTTT. It codes for CASSVAEGNQPQHF.

This sequence joins TRBV7-2 and TRBJ2-7, with D perhaps TRBD1 or TRBD2 (6 bases each). Germline CDR1 SGHTA, CDR2 FQGNSA. V lost 5 bases and J 3 bases, leaving 14 bases between the germline ends. The CDR3 runs to 14 residues. Here the CDR3 DNA reads TGTGCCAGCAGCATCGGGGGCGGTTACTACGAGCAGTACTTC. Translation gives CASSIGGGYYEQYF. The whole variable domain, remainder taken from reference TRBV7-2 and TRBJ2-7, is GAGVSQSPSNKVTEKGKDVELRCDPISGHTALYWYRQSLGQGLEFLIYFQGNSAPDKSGLPSDRFSAERTGGSVSTLTIQRTQQEDSAVYLCASSIGGGYYEQYFGPGTRLTVT.

This clone was picked up a small number of times. The rearrangement joins TRBV30 to TRBJ1-2, with D uncertain. Trimming pared 0 bases from V and 4 bases from J, leaving 9 bases between. This CDR3 region has 13 residues. The germline V gene has CDR1 GTSNPN and CDR2 SVGIG (reference sequence). The CDR3 nucleotides read TGTGCCTGGAGTGTAGCGAGAAGCTATGGCTACACCTTC. It yields the protein CAWSVARSYGYTF.

A few counts support this clone. V gene TRBV12-5 combines with J gene TRBJ2-1; possible D gene TRBD2, 6 bases. Germline V gene sequence: CDR1 LGHNT, CDR2 FRNRAP. This CDR3 region has 11 residues. Trimming took 6 bases from V and 9 from J, leaving 9 bases between them. CDR3 in DNA: TGTGCTAGTGGCTCCGGGGGTGAGCAGTTCTTC. Residues: CASGSGGEQFF.

This clone showed up just a few times. CDR3 residues: CASSLSVSTDTQYF. CDR3 DNA: TGTGCCAGTAGCCTCTCGGTTAGCACAGATACGCAGTATTTT. The genes are TRBV19 and TRBJ2-3; no reliable D call. The length of the CDR3 is 14 residues. Trimming pared 6 bases from V and 0 bases from J, leaving 10 bases between. Germline-derived CDR1 and CDR2 are LNHDA and SQIVND (reference sequence).

This clone was observed a handful of times. The chain joins TRBV15 to TRBJ1-1; TRBD1 might be the D (6 bases). The CDR3 runs 15 residues. The germline gives CDR1 LNHNV, CDR2 YYDKDF (reference sequence). V gave up 3 bases and J gave up 1 base, with 12 bases separating them. The CDR3 sequence: CATSRAPGQNTEAFF. In nucleotides, the CDR3 is TGTGCCACCAGCAGGGCCCCGGGACAGAACACTGAAGCTTTCTTT.

A few counts support this clone. This chain joins TRBV6-6 and TRBJ1-4; possible D gene TRBD1, 5 bases. V was cut by 6 bases and J by 7 bases, with 15 bases left in between. Germline V gene data show CDR1 as MNHNY and CDR2 as SVGAGI (reference sequence). The CDR3 totals 14 residues. The CDR3 sequence is CASRHRDEGEKLFF. CDR3 sequence (DNA): TGTGCCAGCAGACACCGGGACGAGGGTGAAAAACTGTTTTTT.

This clone was seen a few times. The chain couples TRBV6-1 to TRBJ2-7; possible D gene TRBD2, 7 bases. From germline, CDR1 is MNHNS and CDR2 SASEGT. CDR3 length: 14 residues. The V gene lost 8 bases and the J gene lost 5 bases, with 19 bases spanning the gap. CDR3 DNA: TGTGCCAGCTTGAGGTTACAGGGAGGGAACGAGCAGTACTTC. Its translation: CASLRLQGGNEQYF.

The rearrangement uses TRBV5-1 and TRBJ1-2; possibly TRBD1 for D (6 bases). V was shortened by 6 bases and J by 8 bases, with 14 bases between the two germline ends. CDR1 and CDR2 (germline): SGHRS, YFSETQ. This CDR3 is 12 amino acids long. CDR3 sequence reads: CASNPTGGGYTF. The DNA of the CDR3 is TGCGCCAGCAATCCGACAGGTGGAGGCTACACCTTC.

J is TRBJ1-5 and V is TRBV4-1; 7 nucleotides align to TRBD1. The V gene end was trimmed by 1 base and the J gene end by 4 bases; junction bases not matched to a gene: 7. The CDR3 covers 16 residues. Germline CDR1 is MGHRA and CDR2 is YSYEKL. For the CDR3, the DNA is TGCGCCAGCAGCCAAGTTCCGGCAGGGGGAAATCAGCCCCAGCATTTT. It translates to CASSQVPAGGNQPQHF.

V usage is TRBV6-1 and J usage is TRBJ2-5; no firm D call. The CDR3 length is 14 residues. Trimming shortened V by 6 bases and J by 9 bases, and 20 bases separated the two germline ends. The V gene's germline CDR1 is MNHNS and CDR2 SASEGT. The CDR3 coding sequence is TGTGCCAGCAGAGAAAGGGCTCCCCCAAGGGCCCAGTACTTC. Amino acids: CASRERAPPRAQYF.

V gene TRBV30 combines with J gene TRBJ2-2; tentatively, D is TRBD1 (7 bases). Germline loops: CDR1 GTSNPN, CDR2 SVGIG (reference sequence). V shed 3 bases and J shed 4 bases, with 12 bases lying between them. This CDR3 has 14 amino acids. CDR3 nucleotide sequence: TGTGCCTGGAGGACAGGGACTGGCACCGGGGAGCTGTTTTTT. It is translated as CAWRTGTGTGELFF.